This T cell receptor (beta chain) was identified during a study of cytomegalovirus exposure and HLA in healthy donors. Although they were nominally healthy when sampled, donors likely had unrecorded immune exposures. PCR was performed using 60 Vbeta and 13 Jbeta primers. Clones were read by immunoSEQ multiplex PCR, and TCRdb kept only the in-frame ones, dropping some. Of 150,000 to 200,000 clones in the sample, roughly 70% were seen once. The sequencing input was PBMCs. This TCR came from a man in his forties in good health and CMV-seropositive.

The CDR3: CASRLRGEDQPQHF. In DNA form, the CDR3 reads TGTGCCAGCAGACTGCGGGGTGAGGATCAGCCCCAGCATTTT. This chain connects TRBV6-1 to TRBJ1-5; D is unclear. The CDR3 has 14 residues. V was trimmed by 6 bases and J by 5 bases, leaving 14 bases between them. The germline V gene has CDR1 MNHNS and CDR2 SASEGT.